The source of this TCR beta chain is a study of blood T cell repertoires in COVID-19. Study-wide background: Samples came from the United States, Italy and Spain, spanning acute and convalescent COVID-19. Sources were T cells, B-cell-depleted T cells, or PBMCs; the material itself was cDNA or gDNA.

Original processing methods: Amplification of reference gene primers was used by the study to estimate nucleated cell counts. The table came from immunoSEQ multiplex PCR; TCRdb's copy has only in-frame clones and leaves some out. V and J calls and clone size are those listed in that table; D and trimming were worked out from the DNA. The sample consists of tens of thousands of clones, 83% of them appearing once. The J segment lost 3 bases and the V segment lost 7 bases, leaving 11 bases of the junction unmatched. This CDR3 spans 15 amino acids. Germline-derived CDR1 and CDR2 are LNHDA and SQIVND (reference sequence).

The source material was peripheral blood. V usage is TRBV19 and J usage is TRBJ1-1; TRBD1 aligns across 7 bases. The sequence was collected from a man aged 35-49 years with acute or convalescent COVID-19. CDR3 bases: TGTGCCAGTACCACAGGGGCCCTGGCTTACACTGAAGCTTTCTTT. Translated: CASTTGALAYTEAFF.